Presented here are 6 T cell receptor beta chains from one specimen sequenced in a study of T-cell reconstitution after alpha-beta-depleted transplantation in children. It was with unique molecular identifiers that the TCRbeta library was prepared. TCRdb recomputed calls from the PCR reads with MiXCR, one row per CDR3 protein. Of 280,000 or so distinct CDR3 sequences listed, more than 9% are singletons. The sample here was peripheral blood, taken 180 days after TCRalphabeta/CD19-depleted stem cell transplant. These TCRs come from a male patient between 2 and 9 years old who had a stem cell transplant for chronic granulomatous disease, so the T cells may come from the graft donor.

J is TRBJ2-2 and V is TRBV5-6; TRBD1 agrees at 9 bases. This CDR3 is built from 15 residues. CDR1 is SGHDT, CDR2 YYEEEE, per germline. The trim removed 4 bases at V and 10 bases at J, leaving 11 bases unmatched. CDR3 DNA: TGTGCCAGCAGCCAGGGTCCGGGACAGGGTTTGGAGCTGTTTTTT. Translated, it gives CASSQGPGQGLELFF.

The table lists this clonotype with many counts. This rearrangement joins TRBV4-2 to TRBJ2-1; the match to TRBD2 covers 9 bases. J lost 3 bases, V lost 2 bases, and 8 bases had no gene match. This CDR3 contains 17 residues. Germline V gene data show CDR1 as LGHNA and CDR2 as YNFKEQ. The CDR3 sequence: CASSQKLAGALYNEQFF. In DNA form, the CDR3 reads TGTGCCAGCAGCCAAAAGTTAGCGGGGGCCCTCTACAATGAGCAGTTCTTC.

This clonotype was recorded at least ten times. The chain employs TRBV20-1 and TRBJ2-7; 8 bases agree with TRBD2. Germline lookup yields CDR1 DFQATT and CDR2 SNEGSKA (reference sequence). The CDR3 is made up of 15 amino acids. Here the CDR3 DNA reads TGCAGCGGGACGAAGAGCGGGGGACAAACCTACGAGCAGTACTTC. The encoded protein is CSGTKSGGQTYEQYF.

This clonotype has at least ten counts. This chain links TRBV7-2 with TRBJ2-5; D is possibly TRBD1 (5 bases). The germline V and J ends were trimmed by 7 bases and 6 bases, with 15 bases remaining between them. This CDR3 spans 13 amino acids. CDR1 is SGHTA and CDR2 is FQGNSA in the germline V gene. CDR3 protein: CASTLGAGKTQYF. In DNA, the CDR3 is TGTGCCAGCACCCTTGGGGCTGGAAAGACCCAGTACTTC.

This clonotype was recorded many times. This chain uses TRBV15 with TRBJ2-3; D is unclear. Deletions cut 0 bases from V and 2 bases from J, with 9 bases between. The CDR3 covers 15 residues. The germline V gene has CDR1 LNHNV and CDR2 YYDKDF (reference sequence). DNA for the CDR3: TGTGCCACCAGCAGAGATATAGCCGTCACAGATACGCAGTATTTT. Translated, it gives CATSRDIAVTDTQYF.

This clonotype was seen many times. The genes are TRBV12-3 or TRBV12-4 and TRBJ2-2, with D perhaps TRBD2 (6 bases). This CDR3 region has 14 residues. V shed 6 bases and J shed 1 base, with 9 bases lying between them. Written as DNA, the CDR3 is TGTGCCAGCAGACGGGAGATGAACACCGGGGAGCTGTTTTTT. It is translated as CASRREMNTGELFF.